This T cell receptor (beta chain) was documented in a study of blood T cell repertoires in COVID-19. Germline assignment: CDR1 SGHAT and CDR2 FQNNGV. V gave up 5 bases and J gave up 0 bases, with 11 bases separating them. The CDR3 contains 15 residues. In the original analysis: From reference gene primer amplification, estimates of nucleated cell counts were derived. Here immunoSEQ multiplex PCR was the method, and the copy in TCRdb shows in-frame clones only, minus some. V, J and clone size reflect that table, while D and trimming were determined from the DNA. The table records around 21,000 clones, about four fifths of them present only once.

The TCR was taken from a man older than 75 with acute or convalescent COVID-19. The sequenced sample was peripheral blood. The chain has TRBV11-2 and TRBJ1-3; no firm D call. CDR3 amino acids: CASSPRRTSGNTIYF. CDR3 nucleotide sequence: TGTGCCAGCAGCCCCCGGAGAACCTCTGGAAACACCATATATTTT. The full variable domain, in which reference TRBV11-2 and TRBJ1-3 provide the parts outside the CDR3, is EAGVAQSPRYKIIEKRQSVAFWCNPISGHATLYWYQQILGQGPKLLIQFQNNGVVDDSQLPKDRFSAERLKGVDSTLKIQPAKLEDSAVYLCASSPRRTSGNTIYFGEGSWLTVV.